A selection of T cell receptor beta chains follows, all from one sample in a study of long-term antiretroviral therapy in people with HIV. Clones were sequenced by immunoSEQ multiplex PCR, and TCRdb holds only the in-frame ones, with some missing. The sample shows 25,000 to 30,000 clones, around four fifths of them seen only once. The sequencing here drew on unsorted PBMCs, taken 2.9 years after starting antiretroviral therapy. These receptors came from a man between 50 and 59 years old with HIV. The CDR3 runs from the conserved cysteine through the conserved F or W. Fields, in order: J gene, V gene, CDR3 protein.

j_gene: TRBJ1-1
v_gene: TRBV18
CDR3aa: CASSPSGGSSHTEAFF

j_gene: TRBJ1-1
v_gene: TRBV20-1
CDR3aa: CRGLVGTEAFF

j_gene: TRBJ2-2
v_gene: TRBV5-1
CDR3aa: CASSLQGTGELFF

j_gene: TRBJ1-1
v_gene: TRBV29-1
CDR3aa: CSVGHYTEAFF

j_gene: TRBJ1-2
v_gene: TRBV7-6
CDR3aa: CASSQGEAPVYGYTF

j_gene: TRBJ2-3
v_gene: TRBV11-3
CDR3aa: CASSLAPGGTQYF

j_gene: TRBJ2-5
v_gene: TRBV28
CDR3aa: CASNSGAGTQYF

j_gene: TRBJ2-7
v_gene: TRBV2
CDR3aa: CASSGSRAYEQYF

j_gene: TRBJ1-3
v_gene: TRBV5-6
CDR3aa: CASSLGSGNTIYF

j_gene: TRBJ2-1
v_gene: TRBV5-1
CDR3aa: CASSSGYEQFF

j_gene: .
v_gene: TRBV5-1
CDR3aa: CASSFSRTYEQYF

j_gene: TRBJ1-1
v_gene: TRBV6-1
CDR3aa: CASSSGGQGAFF

j_gene: TRBJ2-2
v_gene: TRBV29-1
CDR3aa: CSVPSESGELFF

j_gene: TRBJ2-7
v_gene: TRBV6-6
CDR3aa: CASKRGDYEQYF

j_gene: TRBJ2-3
v_gene: TRBV15
CDR3aa: CATSRALTSGGTDTQYF

j_gene: TRBJ1-1
v_gene: TRBV2
CDR3aa: CASSGRVMNTEAFF

j_gene: TRBJ2-3
v_gene: TRBV4-2
CDR3aa: CASSQGDKDTQYF

j_gene: TRBJ2-2
v_gene: TRBV6-5
CDR3aa: CASREDRGNTGELFF

j_gene: TRBJ1-6
v_gene: TRBV5-3
CDR3aa: CARSFWDSNSSYNSPLHF

j_gene: TRBJ2-2
v_gene: TRBV5-4
CDR3aa: CASSLAKGNTGELFF

j_gene: TRBJ1-1
v_gene: TRBV5-5
CDR3aa: CASSLAGGGGFSEAFF

j_gene: TRBJ2-7
v_gene: TRBV6-5
CDR3aa: CASSYSSSSYEQYF

j_gene: TRBJ2-3
v_gene: TRBV5-8
CDR3aa: CASSSQGARDTQYF

j_gene: TRBJ1-2
v_gene: TRBV5-8
CDR3aa: CASSLTTPRDSGSIDGYTF

j_gene: TRBJ2-1
v_gene: TRBV2
CDR3aa: CASRPTGTLAHNEQFF

j_gene: TRBJ1-2
v_gene: TRBV7-2
CDR3aa: CASSLDFGYTF

j_gene: TRBJ2-1
v_gene: TRBV11-2
CDR3aa: CASSYYNEQFF

j_gene: TRBJ2-2
v_gene: TRBV7-8
CDR3aa: CASSFAGELFF

j_gene: TRBJ2-2
v_gene: TRBV7-3
CDR3aa: CASSLVPRGTGELFF

j_gene: TRBJ1-2
v_gene: TRBV2
CDR3aa: CASSTNPNYGYTF

j_gene: TRBJ1-1
v_gene: TRBV27
CDR3aa: CASSLKAVLNTEAFF

j_gene: TRBJ2-2
v_gene: TRBV21-1
CDR3aa: CASSKVAELGPTNTGELFF

j_gene: TRBJ2-1
v_gene: TRBV7-2
CDR3aa: CASSLSAGLAGEQFF

j_gene: TRBJ2-7
v_gene: TRBV30
CDR3aa: CAYFDSTYEQYF

j_gene: TRBJ1-2
v_gene: TRBV19
CDR3aa: CASSIRAGFGYTF

j_gene: TRBJ1-3
v_gene: TRBV11-2
CDR3aa: CASSLHTPNSGNTIYF

j_gene: TRBJ1-2
v_gene: TRBV29-1
CDR3aa: CSGGQPAYGYTF

j_gene: TRBJ1-1
v_gene: TRBV9
CDR3aa: CASSPAPGPHRGVGNTEAFF

j_gene: TRBJ1-6
v_gene: TRBV19
CDR3aa: CASSKARLPWNSPLHF

j_gene: TRBJ2-7
v_gene: TRBV29-1
CDR3aa: CSVATGVSYEQYF

j_gene: TRBJ2-3
v_gene: TRBV7-2
CDR3aa: CASSYLTDTQYF

j_gene: TRBJ2-1
v_gene: TRBV7-9
CDR3aa: CASDNGGTVIEQFF

j_gene: TRBJ1-5
v_gene: TRBV7-6
CDR3aa: CASSLDTGDQPQHF

j_gene: TRBJ1-2
v_gene: TRBV19
CDR3aa: CASTHLRDREDGYTF

j_gene: TRBJ1-3
v_gene: TRBV28
CDR3aa: CASVGSGNTIYF

j_gene: TRBJ1-2
v_gene: TRBV6-1
CDR3aa: CASSEVRGREGYTF

j_gene: TRBJ2-5
v_gene: TRBV7-3
CDR3aa: CASSLGGGGGETQYF

j_gene: TRBJ2-3
v_gene: TRBV6-1
CDR3aa: CASSEALAGDTQYF

j_gene: TRBJ2-7
v_gene: TRBV6-1
CDR3aa: CASSEALWGGYEQYF

j_gene: TRBJ2-1
v_gene: TRBV9
CDR3aa: CASSTTLAGGLSYNEQFF

j_gene: TRBJ1-1
v_gene: TRBV21-1
CDR3aa: CASSKELEQDGAFF